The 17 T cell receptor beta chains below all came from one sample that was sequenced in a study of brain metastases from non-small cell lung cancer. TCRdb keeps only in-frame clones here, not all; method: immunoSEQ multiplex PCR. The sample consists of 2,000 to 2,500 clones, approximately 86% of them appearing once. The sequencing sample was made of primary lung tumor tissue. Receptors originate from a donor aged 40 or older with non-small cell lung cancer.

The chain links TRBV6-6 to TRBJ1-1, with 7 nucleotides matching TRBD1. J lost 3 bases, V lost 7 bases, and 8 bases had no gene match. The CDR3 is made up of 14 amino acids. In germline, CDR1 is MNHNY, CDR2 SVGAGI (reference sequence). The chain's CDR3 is CASTLGQDDTEAFF. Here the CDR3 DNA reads TGTGCCAGCACCCTAGGACAGGATGACACTGAAGCTTTCTTT.

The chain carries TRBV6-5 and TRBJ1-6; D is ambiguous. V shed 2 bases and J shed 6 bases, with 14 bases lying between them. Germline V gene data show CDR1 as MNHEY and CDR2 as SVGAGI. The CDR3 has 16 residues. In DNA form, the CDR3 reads TGTGCCAGCAGTTACACCCTGGCTGGGAGTAATTCACCCCTCCACTTT. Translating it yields CASSYTLAGSNSPLHF.

The CDR3, as DNA: TGTGCCAGCAGCCAAGAAAGCGGGAGGGACACCGGGGAGCTGTTTTTT. Its translation: CASSQESGRDTGELFF. V gene TRBV4-2 combines with J gene TRBJ2-2; 10 bases map to TRBD2. The germline CDR1 and CDR2 sequences are LGHNA and YNFKEQ. The CDR3 is made up of 16 amino acids. Trimming at V came to 0 bases and at J to 3 bases, leaving 1 base not matched to a gene.

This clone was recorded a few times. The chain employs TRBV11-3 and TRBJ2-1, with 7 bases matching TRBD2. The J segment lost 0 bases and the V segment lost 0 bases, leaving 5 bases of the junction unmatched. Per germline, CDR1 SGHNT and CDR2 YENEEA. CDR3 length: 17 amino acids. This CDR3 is CASSLDAQRGSYNEQFF. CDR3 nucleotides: TGTGCCAGCAGCTTAGATGCCCAGCGGGGCTCCTACAATGAGCAGTTCTTC.

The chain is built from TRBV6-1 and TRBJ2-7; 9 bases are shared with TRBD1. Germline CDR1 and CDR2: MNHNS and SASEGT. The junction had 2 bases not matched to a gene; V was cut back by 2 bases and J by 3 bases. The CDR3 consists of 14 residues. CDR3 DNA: TGTGCCAGCAGTGAAATGGACAGGGGCTACGAGCAGTACTTC. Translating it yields CASSEMDRGYEQYF.

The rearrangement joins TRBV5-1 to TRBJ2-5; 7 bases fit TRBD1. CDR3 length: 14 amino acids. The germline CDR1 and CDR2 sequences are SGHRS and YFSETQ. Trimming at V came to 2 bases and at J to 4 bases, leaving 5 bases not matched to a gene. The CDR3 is CASSLDRERETQYF. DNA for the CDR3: TGCGCCAGCAGCTTAGACAGGGAAAGAGAGACCCAGTACTTC.

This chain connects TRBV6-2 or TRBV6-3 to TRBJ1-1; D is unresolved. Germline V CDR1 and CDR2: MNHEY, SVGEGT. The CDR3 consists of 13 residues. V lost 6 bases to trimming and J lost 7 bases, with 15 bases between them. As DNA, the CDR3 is TGTGCCAGCAGCCTCGCTTATCGAATTGAAGCTTTCTTT. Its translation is CASSLAYRIEAFF.

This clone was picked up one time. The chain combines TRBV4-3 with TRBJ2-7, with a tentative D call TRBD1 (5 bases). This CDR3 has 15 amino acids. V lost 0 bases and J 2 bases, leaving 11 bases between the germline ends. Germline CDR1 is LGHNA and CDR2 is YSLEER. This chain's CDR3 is CASSQEKQETYEQYF. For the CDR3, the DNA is TGCGCCAGCAGCCAAGAAAAACAGGAGACCTACGAGCAGTACTTC.

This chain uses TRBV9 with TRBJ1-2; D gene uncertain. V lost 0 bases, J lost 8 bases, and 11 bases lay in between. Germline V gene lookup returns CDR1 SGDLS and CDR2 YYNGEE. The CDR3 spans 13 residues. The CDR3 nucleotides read TGTGCCAGCAGCGTAGATGGTTTGGGGGGCTACACCTTC. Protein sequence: CASSVDGLGGYTF.

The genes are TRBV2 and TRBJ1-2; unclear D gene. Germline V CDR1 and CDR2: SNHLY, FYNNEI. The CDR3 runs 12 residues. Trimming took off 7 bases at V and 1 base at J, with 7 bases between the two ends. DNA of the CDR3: TGTGCCAGCACGATCGGTAACTATGGCTACACCTTC. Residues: CASTIGNYGYTF.

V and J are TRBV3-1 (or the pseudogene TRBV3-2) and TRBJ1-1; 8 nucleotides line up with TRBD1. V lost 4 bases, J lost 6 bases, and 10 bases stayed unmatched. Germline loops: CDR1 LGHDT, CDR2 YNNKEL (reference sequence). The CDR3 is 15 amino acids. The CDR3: CASSPTTGEISEAFF. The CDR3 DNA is TGTGCCAGCAGCCCGACGACAGGGGAAATCTCTGAAGCTTTCTTT.

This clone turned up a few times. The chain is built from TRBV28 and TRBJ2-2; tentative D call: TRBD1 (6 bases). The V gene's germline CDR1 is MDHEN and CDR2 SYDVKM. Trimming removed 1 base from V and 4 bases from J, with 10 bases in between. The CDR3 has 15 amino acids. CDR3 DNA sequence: TGTGCCAGCAGTTTATTGGGGGCGGGCACCGGGGAGCTGTTTTTT. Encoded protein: CASSLLGAGTGELFF.

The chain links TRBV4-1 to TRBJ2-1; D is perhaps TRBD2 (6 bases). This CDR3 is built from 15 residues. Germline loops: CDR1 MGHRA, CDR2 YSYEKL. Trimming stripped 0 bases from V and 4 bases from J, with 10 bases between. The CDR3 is CASSQEGGLYNEQFF. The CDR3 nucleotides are TGCGCCAGCAGCCAAGAGGGGGGTTTGTACAATGAGCAGTTCTTC.

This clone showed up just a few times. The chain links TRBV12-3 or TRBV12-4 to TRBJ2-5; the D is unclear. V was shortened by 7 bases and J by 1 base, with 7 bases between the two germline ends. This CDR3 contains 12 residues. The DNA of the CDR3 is TGTGCCAGCACCTTCTCCCAAGAGACCCAGTACTTC. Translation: CASTFSQETQYF.

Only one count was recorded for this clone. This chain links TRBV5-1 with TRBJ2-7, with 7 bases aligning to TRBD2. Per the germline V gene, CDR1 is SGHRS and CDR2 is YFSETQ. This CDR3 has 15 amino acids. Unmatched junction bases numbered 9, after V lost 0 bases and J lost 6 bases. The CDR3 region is CASSLGGAGRSEQYF. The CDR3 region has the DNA TGCGCCAGCAGCTTGGGCGGGGCCGGGAGGAGCGAGCAGTACTTC.

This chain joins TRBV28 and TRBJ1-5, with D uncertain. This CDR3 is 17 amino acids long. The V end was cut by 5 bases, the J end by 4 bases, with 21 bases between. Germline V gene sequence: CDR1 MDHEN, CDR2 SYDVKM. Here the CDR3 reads CASSQNRAAGENQPQHF. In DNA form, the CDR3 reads TGTGCCAGCAGTCAGAACCGGGCCGCTGGGGAAAATCAGCCCCAGCATTTT. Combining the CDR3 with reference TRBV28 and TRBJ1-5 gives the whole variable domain DVKVTQSSRYLVKRTGEKVFLECVQDMDHENMFWYRQDPGLGLRLIYFSYDVKMKEKGDIPEGYSVSREKKERFSLILESASTNQTSMYLCASSQNRAAGENQPQHFGDGTRLSIL.

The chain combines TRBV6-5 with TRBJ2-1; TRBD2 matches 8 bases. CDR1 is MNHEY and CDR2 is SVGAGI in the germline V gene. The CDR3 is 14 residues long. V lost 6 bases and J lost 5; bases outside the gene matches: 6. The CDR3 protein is CASRGAGAHNEQFF. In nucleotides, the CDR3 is TGTGCCAGCAGGGGAGCGGGGGCCCACAATGAGCAGTTCTTC.